The source of this TCR beta chain is a study of blood T cell repertoires in COVID-19. The overall study: Samples of COVID-19 (acute and convalescent) were obtained from the United States, Italy and Spain. Nucleic acid was either cDNA or gDNA, and it came from T cells, B-cell-depleted T cells, or PBMCs.

In the original analysis: Amplified reference gene primers provided the basis for estimating nucleated cell counts. Some clones are missing from TCRdb's copy, which holds only in-frame ones; the method was immunoSEQ multiplex PCR. V, J and clone size derive from that table, while D and trimming were established from the DNA sequence. Of 14,000 or so clones listed, approximately 90% are singletons. The CDR3 runs to 15 residues. CDR1 KGHDR and CDR2 SFDVKD come from the germline V gene. V was clipped by 3 bases and J by 7 bases; unmatched bases: 5. The V gene is TRBV24-1, the J gene TRBJ2-1, with 10 bases matching TRBD2. The sequencing input was peripheral blood. This TCR was recovered from a man over 45 with active COVID-19. The CDR3 DNA is TGTGCCACCAGTGATCCTAGCGGGAGTGGGAATGAGCAGTTCTTC. It codes for CATSDPSGSGNEQFF.